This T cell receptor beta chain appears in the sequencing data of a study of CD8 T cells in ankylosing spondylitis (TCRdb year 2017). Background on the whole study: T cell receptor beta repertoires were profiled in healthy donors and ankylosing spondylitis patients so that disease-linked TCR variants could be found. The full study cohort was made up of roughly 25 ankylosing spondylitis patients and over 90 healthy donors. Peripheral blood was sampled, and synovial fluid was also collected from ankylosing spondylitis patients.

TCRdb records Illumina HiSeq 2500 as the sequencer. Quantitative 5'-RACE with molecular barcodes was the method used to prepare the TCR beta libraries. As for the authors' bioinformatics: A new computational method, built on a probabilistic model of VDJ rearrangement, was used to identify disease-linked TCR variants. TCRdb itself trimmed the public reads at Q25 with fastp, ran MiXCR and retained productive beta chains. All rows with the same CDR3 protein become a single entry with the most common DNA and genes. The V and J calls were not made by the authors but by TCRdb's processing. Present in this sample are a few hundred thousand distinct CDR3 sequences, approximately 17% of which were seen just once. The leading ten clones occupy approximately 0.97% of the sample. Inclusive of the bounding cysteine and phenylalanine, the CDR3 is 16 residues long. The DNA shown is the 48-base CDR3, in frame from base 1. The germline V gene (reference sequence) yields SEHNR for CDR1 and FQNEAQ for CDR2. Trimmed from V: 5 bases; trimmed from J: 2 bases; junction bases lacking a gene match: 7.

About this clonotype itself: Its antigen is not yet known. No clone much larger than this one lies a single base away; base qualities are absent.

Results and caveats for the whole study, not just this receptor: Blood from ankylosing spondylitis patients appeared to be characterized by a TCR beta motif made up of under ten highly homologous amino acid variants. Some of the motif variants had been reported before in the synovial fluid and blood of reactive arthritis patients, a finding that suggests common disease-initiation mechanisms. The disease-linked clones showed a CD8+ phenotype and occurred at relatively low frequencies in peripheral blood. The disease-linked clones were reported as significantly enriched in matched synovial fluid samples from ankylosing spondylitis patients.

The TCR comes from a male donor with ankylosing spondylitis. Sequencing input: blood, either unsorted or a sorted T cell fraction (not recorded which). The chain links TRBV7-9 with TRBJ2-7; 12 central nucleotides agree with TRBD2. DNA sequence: TGTGCCAGCAGCCCCCGACTAGCGGGAGAACCCTACGAGCAGTACTTC. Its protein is CASSPRLAGEPYEQYF.